This T cell receptor beta chain was profiled in a study of blood T cell repertoires in COVID-19. The germline V and J ends were trimmed by 5 bases and 5 bases, with 13 bases remaining between them. Germline V lookup: CDR1 SGHTA, CDR2 FQGNSA. CDR3 length: 14 residues. Only a few counts were recorded for this clone. Some clones are missing from TCRdb's copy, which holds only in-frame ones; the method was immunoSEQ multiplex PCR. Here the sample spans 250,000 or so clones, roughly 82% being singletons. The genes are TRBV7-2 and TRBJ2-4; tentatively, D is TRBD2 (5 bases). The clonotype originates from a woman aged 45 to 65 who had recovered from COVID-19. The material sequenced was PBMCs or T cells enriched from blood (not recorded which). DNA of the CDR3: TGTGCCAGCAGCCCCGAGGGATTTCAAAACATTCAGTACTTC. Amino acid sequence: CASSPEGFQNIQYF.